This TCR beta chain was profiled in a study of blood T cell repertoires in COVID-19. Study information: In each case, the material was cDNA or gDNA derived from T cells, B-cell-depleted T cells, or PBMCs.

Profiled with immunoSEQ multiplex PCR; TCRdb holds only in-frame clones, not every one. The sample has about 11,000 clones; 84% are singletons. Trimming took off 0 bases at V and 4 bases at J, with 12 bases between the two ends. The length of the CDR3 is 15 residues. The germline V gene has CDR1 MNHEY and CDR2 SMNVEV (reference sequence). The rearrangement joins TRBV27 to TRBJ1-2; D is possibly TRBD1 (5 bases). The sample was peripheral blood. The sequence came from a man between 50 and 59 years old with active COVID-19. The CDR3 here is CASSLSQGWGYGYTF. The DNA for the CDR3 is TGTGCCAGCAGTTTATCCCAGGGTTGGGGCTATGGCTACACCTTC.